The present entry profiles one T cell receptor (beta chain) with its context. Its antigen is unidentified. This record comes from a study of cytotoxic CD8 clonotypes in ibrutinib-treated CLL. Across the whole study: Among the samples, the mean was roughly 260,000 productive templates and over 90,000 productive rearrangements.

Study-wide results and limits: Having risen at ibrutinib response, clonality had fallen back toward baseline by progression. Treatment saw public clonotypes, which were uncommon, either contract or stay stable. Baseline clonality, higher than in age-matched healthy donors, tracked circulating CD8+ T-cell counts.

TCRdb keeps only in-frame clones here, not all; method: immunoSEQ multiplex PCR. The repertoire includes roughly 160,000 clones, around 84% of them detected once, and about 2.1% sits in the top ten. Trimming at V came to 4 bases and at J to 12 bases, leaving 13 bases not matched to a gene. Germline lookup yields CDR1 SGHDT and CDR2 YYEEEE. The CDR3 extends over 14 amino acids. The J gene is TRBJ2-1, the V gene TRBV5-6; 7 bases fit TRBD1. The sequenced sample was PBMCs, obtained after 12 months of ibrutinib treatment. The sequence was collected from a human donor with chronic lymphocytic leukemia. CDR3 bases: TGTGCCAGCAGCCGGATTACAGGGGTTCAGCGGCAGTTCTTC. It translates to CASSRITGVQRQFF.